What follows are 7 T cell receptor beta chains derived from one specimen sequenced in a study of cytomegalovirus exposure and HLA in healthy donors. Sequenced by immunoSEQ multiplex PCR; TCRdb stores in-frame clones only, minus some. The sample yields 150,000 to 160,000 clones, around 84% seen once. The sequencing input was PBMCs. These receptors originate from a human donor in good health.

The chain has TRBV7-6 and TRBJ2-5, with 11 nucleotides matching TRBD1. From germline, CDR1 is SGHVS and CDR2 FNYEAQ. This CDR3 has 15 residues. The ends lost 5 bases at V and 3 bases at J; junction bases unmatched: 5. The CDR3 sequence is CASSRGQGAKETQYF. CDR3 in DNA: TGTGCCAGCAGCCGCGGACAGGGGGCTAAAGAGACCCAGTACTTC.

The chain is built from TRBV5-1 and TRBJ2-7, with TRBD1 identical over 8 bases. The junction had 13 bases not matched to a gene; V was cut back by 5 bases and J by 3 bases. Germline CDR1 reads SGHRS; CDR2 reads YFSETQ. The CDR3 is made up of 16 amino acids. The CDR3 region is CASRRTLTGASYEQYF. CDR3 bases: TGCGCCAGCAGACGCACCTTGACAGGGGCCAGCTACGAGCAGTACTTC.

The V gene is TRBV30, the J gene TRBJ1-2; D not resolved. The V gene's germline CDR1 is GTSNPN and CDR2 SVGIG (reference sequence). The CDR3 spans 15 residues. The germline V and J ends were trimmed by 0 bases and 0 bases, with 11 bases remaining between them. The CDR3 DNA follows: TGTGCCTGGAGTGTCGGAGGTGTAGCTAACTATGGCTACACCTTC. Protein: CAWSVGGVANYGYTF.

The gene calls are TRBV11-2 and TRBJ1-4; no firm D call. V gave up 4 bases and J gave up 6 bases, with 12 bases separating them. Germline V lookup: CDR1 SGHAT, CDR2 FQNNGV. The CDR3 covers 14 residues. As DNA, the CDR3 is TGTGCCAGCAGCTCGGGGTTTCGGTATGAAAAACTGTTTTTT. Residues: CASSSGFRYEKLFF.

V is TRBV15 and J is TRBJ2-3, with TRBD1 matching 7 bases. V shed 1 base and J 0 bases; nucleotides not matched to a gene: 7. The CDR3 is made up of 17 amino acids. CDR1 is LNHNV and CDR2 is YYDKDF in the germline V gene (reference sequence). The CDR3 bases are TGTGCCACCAGCAGAGTGACAGGGTTCCTTAGCACAGATACGCAGTATTTT. Its translation is CATSRVTGFLSTDTQYF.

The chain joins TRBV7-9 to TRBJ1-3; perhaps TRBD1 as D (6 bases). This CDR3 has 19 residues. Germline V gene sequence: CDR1 SEHNR, CDR2 FQNEAQ (reference sequence). V lost 1 base and J 0 bases, leaving 19 bases between the germline ends. The CDR3 loop reads CASSLGAQGKKYSGNTIYF. The CDR3 coding sequence is TGTGCCAGCAGCTTAGGGGCACAGGGTAAAAAGTACTCTGGAAACACCATATATTTT.

The V gene is TRBV19, the J gene TRBJ1-2, with 12 bases identical to TRBD1. CDR3 length: 19 residues. V trimming: 4 bases; J trimming: 5 bases; junction bases outside the gene matches: 17. The germline gives CDR1 LNHDA, CDR2 SQIVND (reference sequence). The CDR3 reads CASSNPLGDRGRTYYGYTF. The CDR3 DNA is TGTGCCAGTAGTAACCCGCTGGGGGACAGGGGGCGCACGTATTATGGCTACACCTTC.